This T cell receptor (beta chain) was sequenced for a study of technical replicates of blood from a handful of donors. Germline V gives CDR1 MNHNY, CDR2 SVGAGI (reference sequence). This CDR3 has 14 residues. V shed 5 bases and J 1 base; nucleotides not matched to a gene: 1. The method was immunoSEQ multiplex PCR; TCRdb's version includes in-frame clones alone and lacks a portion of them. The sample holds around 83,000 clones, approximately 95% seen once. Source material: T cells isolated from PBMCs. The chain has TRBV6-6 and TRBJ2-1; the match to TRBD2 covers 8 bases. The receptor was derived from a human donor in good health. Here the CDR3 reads CASSGTSSYNEQFF. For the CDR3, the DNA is TGTGCCAGCAGTGGGACTAGTTCCTACAATGAGCAGTTCTTC.